The T cell receptor (beta chain) described here comes from a study of CD8 T cells in ankylosing spondylitis (dated by TCRdb to 2015 to 2018). Background on the whole study: T cell receptor beta repertoires were profiled in healthy donors and ankylosing spondylitis patients so that disease-linked TCR variants could be found. Peripheral blood was sampled, and synovial fluid was additionally collected from ankylosing spondylitis patients. The full study cohort was made up of 25 ankylosing spondylitis patients and 108 healthy donors.

From its cysteine to its phenylalanine, the CDR3 spans 18 amino acids. CDR3 DNA only is kept here, 54 bases in frame from base 1. Ends trimmed: V by 6 bases, J by 3 bases; bases unmatched to a gene: 15. The germline V gene encodes CDR1 SNHLY and CDR2 FYNNEI. This clonotype was detected ten times or more. No cognate antigen has been identified for it. Base qualities are not at hand, and no much larger clone is one base apart. Results and caveats for the whole study, not just this receptor: Significant enrichment of the disease-linked clones was reported in matched synovial fluid samples from ankylosing spondylitis patients. Some of the motif variants had been reported before in the synovial fluid and blood of reactive arthritis patients, a finding that suggests common disease-initiation mechanisms. In peripheral blood, the disease-linked clones were found at relatively low frequencies and had a CD8+ phenotype. Blood from ankylosing spondylitis patients appeared to be characterized by a TCR beta motif composed of about eight highly homologous amino acid variants.

Sequencing used an Illumina HiSeq 2500. Quantitative 5'-RACE with molecular barcodes was the method used to prepare the TCR beta libraries. Per the authors' processing: A new computational method based on a probabilistic model of VDJ rearrangement was used to identify disease-linked TCR variants. The public reads were reprocessed in TCRdb via fastp at Q25 and MiXCR, keeping in-frame beta chains. A single entry per CDR3 protein holds the most common genes and DNA from its merged rows. These V and J calls originate from TCRdb's pipeline instead of the authors' own analysis. Within this sample are fewer than 450,000 distinct CDR3 sequences, with more than 15% of them counted one time only. 0.95% to 1.1% of the sample lies in the top ten.

The sample consisted of blood, either unsorted or a sorted T cell fraction (not recorded which). This receptor chain uses TRBV2 and TRBJ2-1; TRBD2 fits 9 bases in the junction. The sequence was collected from a male donor with ankylosing spondylitis. The nucleotide sequence reads as follows: TGTGCCAGCAGATCGTCTAGCGGGAAGAAGGCCTACTACAATGAGCAGTTCTTC. This gives the protein CASRSSSGKKAYYNEQFF.